What follows are 8 T cell receptor beta chains derived from one specimen sequenced in a study of blood T cell repertoires in COVID-19. Sequencing was performed with immunoSEQ multiplex PCR; in TCRdb, only in-frame clones are kept and a portion is missing. The sample carries 20,000 to 30,000 clones, around 79% recorded once. Material for sequencing was peripheral blood. The source of these receptors is a man older than 75 with active or convalescent COVID-19.

The rearrangement joins TRBV5-1 to TRBJ1-1; tentative D call: TRBD1 (6 bases). Germline loops: CDR1 SGHRS, CDR2 YFSETQ. The CDR3 spans 14 residues. The V end lost 1 base, the J end lost 1 base, and 8 bases lay between the germline ends. This chain's CDR3 is CASSLSDRNTEAFF. CDR3 sequence (DNA): TGCGCCAGCAGCTTGTCGGACAGGAACACTGAAGCTTTCTTT.

This clone was detected only a few times. Here the CDR3 reads CASSLNSGNYEQYF. The DNA for the CDR3 is TGTGCCAGCAGTTTAAATAGCGGGAACTACGAGCAGTACTTC. This chain links TRBV28 with TRBJ2-7; 8 bases fit TRBD2. CDR1 is MDHEN and CDR2 is SYDVKM in the germline V gene. The CDR3 contains 14 residues. Trimming took 2 bases from V and 3 from J; bases not matched to a gene: 3.

The gene calls are TRBV28 and TRBJ2-5; 13 bases line up with TRBD2. CDR3 length equals 18 residues. The germline gives CDR1 MDHEN, CDR2 SYDVKM. Losses at the gene ends were 7 bases for V and 0 bases for J; bases not matched to a gene: 11. CDR3 sequence: CASTSGTSGTLYQETQYF. CDR3 DNA sequence: TGTGCCAGCACGTCCGGGACTAGCGGGACTTTGTACCAAGAGACCCAGTACTTC.

The chain links TRBV28 to TRBJ1-1, with a tentative D call TRBD1 (6 bases). V was pared by 4 bases and J by 4 bases, with 13 bases between. CDR1 and CDR2 (germline): MDHEN, SYDVKM. The CDR3 is 14 amino acids. CDR3 sequence (DNA): TGTGCCAGCAGTTCTCAGGGGAAGGGCACTGAAGCTTTCTTT. Its translation: CASSSQGKGTEAFF. Full variable domain (missing parts from reference TRBV28 and TRBJ1-1): DVKVTQSSRYLVKRTGEKVFLECVQDMDHENMFWYRQDPGLGLRLIYFSYDVKMKEKGDIPEGYSVSREKKERFSLILESASTNQTSMYLCASSSQGKGTEAFFGQGTRLTVV.

The chain recombines TRBV7-2 with TRBJ1-2; D perhaps matches TRBD1 (6 bases). The V and J ends lost 1 base and 3 bases respectively, with 12 bases between them. Germline V gene lookup returns CDR1 SGHTA and CDR2 FQGNSA. The CDR3 sequence is 15 residues long. The CDR3 DNA is TGTGCCAGCAGCTTAGAAGACAGGCCTTACTATGGCTACACCTTC. Its translation: CASSLEDRPYYGYTF. The whole variable domain, remainder taken from reference TRBV7-2 and TRBJ1-2, is GAGVSQSPSNKVTEKGKDVELRCDPISGHTALYWYRQSLGQGLEFLIYFQGNSAPDKSGLPSDRFSAERTGGSVSTLTIQRTQQEDSAVYLCASSLEDRPYYGYTFGSGTRLTVV.

The count of this clone is one. The rearrangement uses TRBV11-2 and TRBJ1-1, with a weak D call TRBD1 (5 bases). The V end was cut by 0 bases, the J end by 3 bases, with 11 bases between. The CDR3 totals 15 residues. Germline CDR1 SGHAT, CDR2 FQNNGV. CDR3 nucleotides: TGTGCCAGCAGCTTAGAATACAGGCTGGACACTGAAGCTTTCTTT. Translating it yields CASSLEYRLDTEAFF.

V is TRBV5-4 and J is TRBJ1-2; TRBD1 agrees at 7 bases. V lost 4 bases and J lost 0; bases outside the gene matches: 6. CDR1 is SGHNT and CDR2 is YYREEE in the germline V gene (reference sequence). This CDR3 is built from 15 residues. The CDR3 here is CASSLSTGPNYGYTF. In nucleotides, the CDR3 is TGTGCCAGCAGCCTATCGACAGGGCCTAACTATGGCTACACCTTC.

The CDR3, as DNA: TGTGCCAGCAGCTTCGGTATGTCGGGGGGCAATCAGCCCCAGCATTTT. The encoded protein is CASSFGMSGGNQPQHF. The chain joins TRBV7-9 to TRBJ1-5; D may be TRBD1 (5 bases). The germline V gene encodes CDR1 SEHNR and CDR2 FQNEAQ (reference sequence). The V end lost 3 bases, the J end lost 2 bases, and 14 bases lay between the germline ends. The length of the CDR3 is 16 residues.